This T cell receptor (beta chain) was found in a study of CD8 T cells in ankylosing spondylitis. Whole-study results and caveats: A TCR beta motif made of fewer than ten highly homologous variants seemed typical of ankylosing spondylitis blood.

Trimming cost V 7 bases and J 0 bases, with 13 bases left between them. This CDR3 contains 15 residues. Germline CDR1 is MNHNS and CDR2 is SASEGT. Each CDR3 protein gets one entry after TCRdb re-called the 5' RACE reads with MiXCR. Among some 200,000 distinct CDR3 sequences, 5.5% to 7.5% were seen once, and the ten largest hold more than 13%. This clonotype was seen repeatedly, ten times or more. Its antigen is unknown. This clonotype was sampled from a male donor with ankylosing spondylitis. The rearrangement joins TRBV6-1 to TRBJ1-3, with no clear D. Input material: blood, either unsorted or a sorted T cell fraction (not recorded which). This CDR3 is CASTPLPDSGNTIYF. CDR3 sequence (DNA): TGTGCCAGCACCCCGTTACCCGACTCTGGAAACACCATATATTTT.